This record covers a single TCR beta chain. As yet, its antigen is unknown. Germline CDR1 is SEHNR and CDR2 is FQNEAQ (reference sequence). The CDR3 is made up of 16 amino acids. Trimming took 3 bases from V and 2 from J; bases not matched to a gene: 9. A library of TCRbeta sequences, prepared with unique molecular identifiers, was generated. Each CDR3 protein is one row after TCRdb ran MiXCR on the PCR reads. Among about a million distinct CDR3 sequences, about 29% were seen once, and the ten largest hold roughly 27%. These data belong to a study of T-cell reconstitution after alpha-beta-depleted transplantation in children. Notes on the study in general: Reportedly, roughly two months post-transplant, alpha-beta T cells arose from several hundred expanded graft clones. Some patients owed their high day-60 TCRbeta diversity to surviving recipient T cells and thymic progenitors. Once a year had passed after transplant, T-cell counts and diversity came mostly from newly produced T cells.

This sequence joins TRBV7-9 and TRBJ1-2; 7 bases match TRBD1. The clonotype originates from a boy less than two years old who had a stem cell transplant for SCID, so the T cells may come from the graft donor. The sequencing here drew on PBMCs, mostly from graft donor cells, taken 360 days after TCRalphabeta/CD19-depleted stem cell transplant. The CDR3 spells CASSFRTGGLNYGYTF. The CDR3 DNA sequence: TGTGCCAGCAGCTTTAGGACAGGAGGTTTAAACTATGGCTACACCTTC.